Detailed here is one T cell receptor (beta chain). Its matching antigen is unknown. The sample belongs to a study of T cells after posttransplantation cyclophosphamide. The repertoire was sequenced with immunoSEQ multiplex PCR; TCRdb's copy has only in-frame clones and lacks some. The data show about 20,000 clones, roughly 90% seen once. The V end lost 8 bases, the J end lost 4 bases, and 17 bases lay between the germline ends. The germline gives CDR1 SGHAT, CDR2 FQNNGV. This CDR3 comprises 14 residues. Overall study findings and caveats: Skin or GI-infiltrating T cells shared few TRB sequences with blood.

Sampled 1 year posttransplant, controls received myeloablative marrow transplants, methotrexate and a calcineurin inhibitor. Specimen: PBMCs, collected after an allogeneic stem cell transplant with a calcineurin inhibitor and methotrexate. This chain joins TRBV11-2 and TRBJ2-5, with a tentative D call TRBD2 (5 bases). This TCR came from a female patient in her 50s who received an allogeneic stem cell transplant from an unrelated donor, was CMV-positive, and had chronic GVHD only. Some of the T cells might come from the graft donor. The CDR3 DNA sequence: TGTGCCAGCCACAGAGGGATTACGGGAGAGACCCAGTACTTC. It encodes CASHRGITGETQYF.